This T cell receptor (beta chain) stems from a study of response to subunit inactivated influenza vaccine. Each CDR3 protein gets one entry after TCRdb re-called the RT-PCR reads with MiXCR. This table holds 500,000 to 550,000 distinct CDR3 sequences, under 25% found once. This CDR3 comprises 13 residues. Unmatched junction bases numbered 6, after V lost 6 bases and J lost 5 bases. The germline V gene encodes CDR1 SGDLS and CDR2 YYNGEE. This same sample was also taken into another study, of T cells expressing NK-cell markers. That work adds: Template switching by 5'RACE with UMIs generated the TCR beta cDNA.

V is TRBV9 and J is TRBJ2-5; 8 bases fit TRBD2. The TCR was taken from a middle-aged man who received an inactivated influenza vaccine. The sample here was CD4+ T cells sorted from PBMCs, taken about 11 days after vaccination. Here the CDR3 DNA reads TGTGCCAGCAATAAACGGGGGGGGGAGACCCAGTACTTC. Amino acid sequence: CASNKRGGETQYF.